This entry describes one TCR beta chain. Its antigen is undetermined. Trimming left V 1 base short and J 8 bases short, with 8 bases between. CDR1 is LGHNA and CDR2 is YNFKEQ in the germline V gene. This CDR3 contains 12 residues. The table came from immunoSEQ multiplex PCR; TCRdb's copy has only in-frame clones and leaves some out. In the table there are roughly 21,000 clones, 65% to 90% of which are singletons. This entry is derived from a study of T cells after posttransplantation cyclophosphamide. Controls had myeloablative marrow grafts with methotrexate and calcineurin inhibitor, sampled at 1 year. Study-wide results and limits: Blood and skin or GI T cell repertoires showed limited TRB overlap. Recipient CMV seropositivity and CMV reactivation strongly tracked TRB clonality.

The V gene is TRBV4-2, the J gene TRBJ1-2, with no clear D. The receptor was isolated from a female patient in her 30s who received an allogeneic stem cell transplant from an unrelated donor, was CMV-positive, and had acute and chronic GVHD. Some T cells may trace back to the graft donor. Material: PBMCs, obtained 350 to 400 days after allogeneic stem cell transplant with calcineurin inhibitor and methotrexate. The CDR3 protein is CASSQGTLGYTF. The CDR3 nucleotides read TGTGCCAGCAGCCAAGGGACTCTGGGCTACACCTTC.